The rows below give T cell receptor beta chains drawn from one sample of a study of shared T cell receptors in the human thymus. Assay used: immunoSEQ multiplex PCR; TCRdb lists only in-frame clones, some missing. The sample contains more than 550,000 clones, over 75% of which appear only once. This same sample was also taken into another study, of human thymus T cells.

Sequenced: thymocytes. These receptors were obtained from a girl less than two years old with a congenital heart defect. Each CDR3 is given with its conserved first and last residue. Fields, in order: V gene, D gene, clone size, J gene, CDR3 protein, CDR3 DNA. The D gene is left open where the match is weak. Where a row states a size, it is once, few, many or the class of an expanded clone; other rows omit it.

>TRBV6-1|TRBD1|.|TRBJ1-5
CASSERGQGGNQPQHF
TGTGCCAGCAGTGAGAGGGGACAGGGAGGAAATCAGCCCCAGCATTTT
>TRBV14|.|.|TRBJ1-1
CASSQDGQKMNTEAFF
TGTGCCAGCAGCCAAGATGGCCAGAAGATGAACACTGAAGCTTTCTTT
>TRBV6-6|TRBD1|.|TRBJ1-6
CASGIGTGGSSPLHF
TGTGCCAGCGGAATAGGGACAGGGGGTTCTTCACCCCTCCACTTT
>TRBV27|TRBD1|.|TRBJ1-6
CASSLGHPGGGSPLHF
TGTGCCAGCAGTTTGGGCCACCCAGGGGGCGGTTCACCCCTCCACTTT
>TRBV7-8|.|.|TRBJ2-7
CASSLTDKGTYEQYF
TGTGCCAGCAGCCTTACGGACAAGGGGACCTACGAGCAGTACTTC
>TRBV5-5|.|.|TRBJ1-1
CASSFGGLSEAFF
TGTGCCAGCAGCTTCGGGGGGCTCTCTGAAGCTTTCTTT
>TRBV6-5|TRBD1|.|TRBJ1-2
CASFTDRGYGYTF
TGTGCCAGCTTCACCGACAGGGGGTACGGCTACACCTTC
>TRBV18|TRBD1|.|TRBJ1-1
CASSRKQGALGDTEAFF
TGTGCCAGCTCACGAAAACAGGGGGCGCTGGGTGACACTGAAGCTTTCTTT
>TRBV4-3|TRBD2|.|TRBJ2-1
CASSQEVLAGFNEQFF
TGCGCCAGCAGCCAAGAGGTACTAGCGGGGTTCAATGAGCAGTTCTTC
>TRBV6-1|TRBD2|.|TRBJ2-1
CASSGLAGGQSSYNEQFF
TGTGCCAGCAGTGGACTAGCGGGGGGGCAAAGCTCCTACAATGAGCAGTTCTTC
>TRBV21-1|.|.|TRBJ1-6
CASSGRDRGVYSPLHF
TGTGCCAGCAGCGGGAGGGACAGGGGAGTGTATTCACCCCTCCACTTT
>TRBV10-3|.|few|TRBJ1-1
CAISERVRGNTEAFF
TGTGCCATCAGTGAGAGGGTCAGGGGTAACACTGAAGCTTTCTTT
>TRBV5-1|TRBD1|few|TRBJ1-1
CASSFDRDAMNTEAFF
TGCGCCAGCAGCTTTGACAGGGATGCGATGAACACTGAAGCTTTCTTT
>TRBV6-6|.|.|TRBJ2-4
CASSYNTAGVQYF
TGTGCCAGCAGTTACAATACCGCGGGTGTTCAGTACTTC
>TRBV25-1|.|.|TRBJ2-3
CASSPQDRDTQYF
TGTGCCAGCAGTCCCCAGGACAGAGATACGCAGTATTTT
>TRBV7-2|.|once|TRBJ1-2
CASSSPSGSTGYTF
TGTGCCAGCAGCTCGCCCTCAGGGTCTACTGGCTACACCTTC